This TCR beta chain originates from a study of OX40 agonist ivuxolimab in advanced cancers. This clone was picked up a small number of times. Its antigen remains unknown. Study observations and caveats: The CD4+ and CD8+ T cells in the blood had expanded clonally by week 6 at 0.1 to 3.0 mg/kg.

This CDR3 contains 14 residues. Germline assignment: CDR1 MGHRA and CDR2 YSYEKL. Deletions cut 1 base from V and 2 bases from J, with 9 bases between. This table comes from immunoSEQ multiplex PCR, and its TCRdb copy is limited to in-frame clones, with some not included. The sample contains 7,500 to 8,500 clones, roughly 84% of which appear only once. Here the sequenced sample was CD4+ or CD8+ T cells sorted from blood, taken in a trial of the OX40 agonist ivuxolimab. The sequence derives from an adult with an advanced solid tumor such as melanoma, head and neck, liver or kidney cancer. J is TRBJ2-7 and V is TRBV4-1; D remains ambiguous. CDR3 loop: CASSQAATTYEQYF. The CDR3 coding sequence is TGCGCCAGCAGCCAAGCAGCGACCACCTACGAGCAGTACTTC.